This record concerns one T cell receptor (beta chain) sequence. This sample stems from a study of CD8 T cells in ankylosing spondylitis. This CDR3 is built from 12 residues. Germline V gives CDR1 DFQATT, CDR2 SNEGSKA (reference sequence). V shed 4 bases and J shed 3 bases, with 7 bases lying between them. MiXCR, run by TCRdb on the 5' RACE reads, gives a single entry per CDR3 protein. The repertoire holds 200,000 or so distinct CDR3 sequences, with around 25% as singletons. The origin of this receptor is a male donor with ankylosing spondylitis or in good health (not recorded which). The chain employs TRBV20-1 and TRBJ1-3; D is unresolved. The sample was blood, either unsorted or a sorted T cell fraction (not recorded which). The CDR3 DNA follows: TGCAGTGCTATCGGGCTTGGAAACACCATATATTTT. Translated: CSAIGLGNTIYF.